One and the same sample provided the 20 T cell receptor beta chains below, sequenced in a study of T cell repertoires in cytomegalovirus infection. TCRdb redid the calling of the reads with MiXCR, one entry per CDR3 protein. The sample has about half a million distinct CDR3 sequences, about 42% seen once. These TCRs are of unknown antigen specificity. Sample: cultured PBMCs, taken from culture after CMV antigen stimulation. These receptors were taken from a human donor in good health (CMV status not recorded). Some clones in this sample may be carry-over from other donors' samples.

This clonotype has a handful of counts. J is TRBJ2-2 and V is TRBV12-3 or TRBV12-4; the D gene is possibly TRBD2 (5 bases). The CDR3 is 16 amino acids. V was shortened by 6 bases and J by 5 bases, with 19 bases between the two germline ends. The CDR3 nucleotides read TGTGCCAGCAGATCCACTAGTTTCGTCCGGACCGGGGAGCTGTTTTTT. It encodes CASRSTSFVRTGELFF.

The rearrangement joins TRBV15 to TRBJ2-7, with D possibly TRBD1 on 6 matching bases. CDR3 length: 18 residues. The V gene lost 0 bases and the J gene lost 4 bases, with 22 bases spanning the gap. In germline, CDR1 is LNHNV, CDR2 YYDKDF (reference sequence). The DNA for the CDR3 is TGTGCCACCAGCAGAGATGCCTCGCTCCGGGACAAGACGTACGAGCAGTACTTC. Amino acids: CATSRDASLRDKTYEQYF.

The chain uses TRBV7-6 and TRBJ1-4; 11 nucleotides match TRBD1. Germline-derived CDR1 and CDR2 are SGHVS and FNYEAQ. The V segment lost 5 bases and the J segment 1 base; nucleotides outside the gene matches: 6. This CDR3 comprises 17 residues. The CDR3: CASSPGQGAVTNEKLFF. The CDR3 DNA follows: TGTGCCAGCAGCCCAGGACAGGGGGCTGTAACTAATGAAAAACTGTTTTTT.

There are a few counts of this clonotype. This chain links TRBV29-1 with TRBJ1-5; D not certain. In germline, CDR1 is SQVTM, CDR2 ANQGSEA. The CDR3 loop spans 14 amino acids. With 4 bases removed from V and 3 bases from J, the gap between germline ends came to 13 bases. CDR3 residues: CSVASRGTNQPQHF. For the CDR3, the DNA is TGCAGCGTTGCGTCCAGAGGTACCAATCAGCCCCAGCATTTT. Full variable domain (remainder filled in from reference TRBV29-1 and TRBJ1-5): SAVISQKPSRDICQRGTSLTIQCQVDSQVTMMFWYRQQPGQSLTLIATANQGSEATYESGFVIDKFPISRPNLTFSTLTVSNMSPEDSSIYLCSVASRGTNQPQHFGDGTRLSIL.

This chain links TRBV12-3 or TRBV12-4 with TRBJ2-2; 13 bases match TRBD2. CDR3 length: 17 amino acids. The trim removed 7 bases at V and 4 bases at J, leaving 9 bases unmatched. This chain's CDR3 is CASTWTSGRVSTGELFF. DNA for the CDR3: TGTGCCAGCACCTGGACTAGCGGGAGAGTTAGCACCGGGGAGCTGTTTTTT.

The table lists this clonotype with a few counts. The V gene is TRBV6-1, the J gene TRBJ1-1; D is possibly TRBD1 (5 bases). V dropped 6 bases and J dropped 3 bases, with 14 bases sitting between them. The CDR3 runs 14 residues. The germline gives CDR1 MNHNS, CDR2 SASEGT. CDR3 in DNA: TGTGCCAGCAGCGAGCGCCTGGGGGACACTGAAGCTTTCTTT. Its translation: CASSERLGDTEAFF.

The V call is TRBV7-6, the J call TRBJ2-7, with TRBD2 matching over 8 bases. The CDR3 loop spans 15 amino acids. Trimming removed 1 base from V and 7 bases from J; junction bases left unmatched: 9. Germline V gives CDR1 SGHVS, CDR2 FNYEAQ. The CDR3 DNA sequence: TGTGCCAGCAGCTTAGAGGCGGGAGGCTTGGAGGAGCAGTACTTC. This encodes CASSLEAGGLEEQYF.

This chain uses TRBV25-1 with TRBJ2-5; 11 nucleotides match TRBD1. The ends lost 1 base at V and 4 bases at J; junction bases unmatched: 5. This CDR3 is 16 amino acids long. Germline V gene sequence: CDR1 MGHDK, CDR2 SYGVNS. In nucleotides, the CDR3 is TGTGCCAGCAGTGAATCCCGGGACAGGGGGTTAGAGACCCAGTACTTC. Translation gives CASSESRDRGLETQYF.

The sample holds a few counts of this clonotype. J is TRBJ2-5 and V is TRBV7-6, with 10 bases fitting TRBD1. Germline V gene lookup returns CDR1 SGHVS and CDR2 FNYEAQ. J lost 3 bases, V lost 3 bases, and 1 base had no gene match. The CDR3 sequence is 14 residues long. In nucleotides, the CDR3 is TGTGCCAGCAGCTTGGGGACAGGGGAAGAGACCCAGTACTTC. It is translated as CASSLGTGEETQYF.

This clonotype was detected only a few times. The chain links TRBV28 to TRBJ2-7; D not certain. Germline assignment: CDR1 MDHEN and CDR2 SYDVKM. V was pared by 5 bases and J by 5 bases, with 7 bases between. The CDR3 is 11 residues long. CDR3 sequence reads: CASSAVHEQYF. The CDR3 DNA follows: TGTGCCAGCAGTGCCGTCCACGAGCAGTACTTC.

This clonotype was picked up a small number of times. The V gene is TRBV12-3 or TRBV12-4, the J gene TRBJ1-6, with D maybe TRBD1 (5 bases). The V gene lost 3 bases and the J gene lost 7 bases, with 10 bases spanning the gap. CDR3 length: 14 amino acids. The DNA for the CDR3 is TGTGCCAGCAGTTTTGAAGGGACCAATTCACCCCTCCACTTT. It encodes CASSFEGTNSPLHF.

The gene calls are TRBV7-9 and TRBJ2-6; D unresolved. V was clipped by 5 bases and J by 4 bases, with 15 bases between them. Germline loops: CDR1 SEHNR, CDR2 FQNEAQ (reference sequence). This CDR3 is 16 amino acids long. CDR3 region: CASSLRVGGGANVLTF. DNA of the CDR3: TGTGCCAGCAGCCTCCGCGTGGGCGGCGGGGCCAACGTCCTGACTTTC. The full variable domain, in which reference TRBV7-9 and TRBJ2-6 provide the parts outside the CDR3, is DTGVSQNPRHKITKRGQNVTFRCDPISEHNRLYWYRQTLGQGPEFLTYFQNEAQLEKSRLLSDRFSAERPKGSFSTLEIQRTEQGDSAMYLCASSLRVGGGANVLTFGAGSRLTVL.

The rearrangement joins TRBV7-2 to TRBJ2-5; D is unresolved. CDR3 length: 15 amino acids. Germline-derived CDR1 and CDR2 are SGHTA and FQGNSA. Trimming took off 1 base at V and 5 bases at J, with 14 bases between the two ends. CDR3 nucleotides: TGTGCCAGCAGCTTAGGGCCCACGAATCCTGAGACCCAGTACTTC. It encodes CASSLGPTNPETQYF.

This clonotype was detected only a few times. J is TRBJ2-2 and V is TRBV7-6; D is unresolved. The V and J ends lost 7 bases and 4 bases respectively, with 13 bases between them. The germline gives CDR1 SGHVS, CDR2 FNYEAQ. The CDR3 is made up of 14 amino acids. CDR3 DNA sequence: TGTGCCAGCACCCGAGGAGCGTTCACCGGGGAGCTGTTTTTT. It encodes CASTRGAFTGELFF.

This rearrangement joins TRBV11-2 to TRBJ2-1; TRBD2 matches 11 bases. The CDR3 is 16 residues long. Germline V lookup: CDR1 SGHAT, CDR2 FQNNGV. V was clipped by 1 base and J by 12 bases; unmatched bases: 11. In DNA, the CDR3 is TGTGCCAGCAGCTTAGGATTGTCTAGCGGGAGGTTAAGGCAGTTCTTC. Its protein is CASSLGLSSGRLRQFF. Together with reference TRBV11-2 and TRBJ2-1, the CDR3 gives the full variable domain: EAGVAQSPRYKIIEKRQSVAFWCNPISGHATLYWYQQILGQGPKLLIQFQNNGVVDDSQLPKDRFSAERLKGVDSTLKIQPAKLEDSAVYLCASSLGLSSGRLRQFFGPGTRLTVL.

V is TRBV6-2 or TRBV6-3 and J is TRBJ1-1; tentatively, D is TRBD1 (6 bases). Germline-derived CDR1 and CDR2 are MNHEY and SVGEGT. Deletions cut 1 base from V and 3 bases from J, with 12 bases between. This CDR3 region has 15 residues. The CDR3 sequence is CASSYLRGADTEAFF. CDR3 bases: TGTGCCAGCAGTTACTTGAGGGGGGCGGACACTGAAGCTTTCTTT.

This chain joins TRBV7-2 and TRBJ2-3; D call uncertain. Germline values: CDR1 SGHTA, CDR2 FQGNSA. Trimming stripped 6 bases from V and 0 bases from J, with 10 bases between. There are 14 residues in the CDR3. The CDR3 protein is CASSLSQSTDTQYF. CDR3 bases: TGTGCCAGCAGTTTGTCGCAAAGCACAGATACGCAGTATTTT.

The V gene is TRBV6-2 or TRBV6-3, the J gene TRBJ1-1, with D unresolved. This CDR3 region has 12 residues. The germline CDR1 and CDR2 sequences are MNHEY and SVGEGT. The V gene lost 5 bases and the J gene lost 4 bases, with 8 bases spanning the gap. CDR3 coding DNA: TGTGCCAGCAGTACCCGTACCACTGAAGCTTTCTTT. It codes for CASSTRTTEAFF.

The V call is TRBV5-6, the J call TRBJ1-1; TRBD1 agrees at 7 bases. The trim removed 0 bases at V and 3 bases at J, leaving 20 bases unmatched. CDR1 and CDR2 from the germline V gene are SGHDT and YYEEEE. The CDR3 is 20 residues long. CDR3 in DNA: TGTGCCAGCAGCTTGGCTGACAGGGCACGGCTTCCCATGGACCACACTGAAGCTTTCTTT. It translates to CASSLADRARLPMDHTEAFF.

The J gene is TRBJ1-1, the V gene TRBV28; possibly TRBD1 for D (5 bases). The CDR3 runs to 14 residues. Germline V gene sequence: CDR1 MDHEN, CDR2 SYDVKM. Trimming shortened V by 5 bases and J by 9 bases, and 19 bases separated the two germline ends. The CDR3, as DNA: TGTGCCAGCAGTCCCCTCTTGGGGGAGGGAAAAGCTTTCTTT. This translates into CASSPLLGEGKAFF.